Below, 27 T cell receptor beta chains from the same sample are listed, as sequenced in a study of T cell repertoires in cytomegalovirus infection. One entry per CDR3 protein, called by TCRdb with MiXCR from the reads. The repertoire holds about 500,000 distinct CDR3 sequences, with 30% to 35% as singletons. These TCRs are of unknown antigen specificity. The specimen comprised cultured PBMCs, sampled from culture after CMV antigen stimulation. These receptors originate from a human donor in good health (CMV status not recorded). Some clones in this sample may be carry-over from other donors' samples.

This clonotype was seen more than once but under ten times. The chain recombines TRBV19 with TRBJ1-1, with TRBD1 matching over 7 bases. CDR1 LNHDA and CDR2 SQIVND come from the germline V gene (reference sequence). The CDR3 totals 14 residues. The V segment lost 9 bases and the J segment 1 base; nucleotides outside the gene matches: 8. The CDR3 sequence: CASKKDRSNTEAFF. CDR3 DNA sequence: TGTGCCAGCAAAAAGGACAGGTCGAACACTGAAGCTTTCTTT.

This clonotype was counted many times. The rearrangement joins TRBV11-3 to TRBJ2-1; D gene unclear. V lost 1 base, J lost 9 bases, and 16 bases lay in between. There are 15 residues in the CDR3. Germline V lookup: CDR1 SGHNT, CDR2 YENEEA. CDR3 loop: CASSLAPFGEVEQFF. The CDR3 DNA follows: TGTGCCAGCAGCTTAGCCCCATTTGGTGAGGTTGAGCAGTTCTTC.

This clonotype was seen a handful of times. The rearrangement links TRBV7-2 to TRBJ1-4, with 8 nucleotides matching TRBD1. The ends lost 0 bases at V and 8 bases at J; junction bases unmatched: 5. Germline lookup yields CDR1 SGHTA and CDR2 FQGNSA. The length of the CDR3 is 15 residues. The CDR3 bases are TGTGCCAGCAGCTTAGCGGGGCAGGGGGCGGAAAAACTGTTTTTT. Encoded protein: CASSLAGQGAEKLFF.

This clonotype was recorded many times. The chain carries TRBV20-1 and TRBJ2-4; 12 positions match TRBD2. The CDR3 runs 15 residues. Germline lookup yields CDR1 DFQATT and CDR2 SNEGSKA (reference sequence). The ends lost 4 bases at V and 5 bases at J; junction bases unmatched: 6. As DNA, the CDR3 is TGCAGTGCTAAGACTAGCGGGAGATCGGAAAACATTCAGTACTTC. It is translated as CSAKTSGRSENIQYF.

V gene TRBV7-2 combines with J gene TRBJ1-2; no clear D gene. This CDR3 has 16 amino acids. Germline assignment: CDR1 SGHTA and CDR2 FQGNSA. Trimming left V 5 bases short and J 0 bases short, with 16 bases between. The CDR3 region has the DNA TGTGCCAGCAGCCCTGGCAGCCTGTTAGCTAACTATGGCTACACCTTC. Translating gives CASSPGSLLANYGYTF.

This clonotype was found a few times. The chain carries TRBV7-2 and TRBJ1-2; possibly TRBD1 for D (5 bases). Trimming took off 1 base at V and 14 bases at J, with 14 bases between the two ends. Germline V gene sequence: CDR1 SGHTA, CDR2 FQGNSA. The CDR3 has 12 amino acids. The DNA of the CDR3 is TGTGCCAGCAGCTTAGAAGGGCAGGGAAGGACCTTC. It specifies CASSLEGQGRTF.

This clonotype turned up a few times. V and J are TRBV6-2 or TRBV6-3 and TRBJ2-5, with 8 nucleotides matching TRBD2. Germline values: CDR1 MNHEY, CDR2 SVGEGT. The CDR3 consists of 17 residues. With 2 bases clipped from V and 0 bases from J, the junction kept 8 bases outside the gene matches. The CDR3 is CASSYAGRAEDQETQYF. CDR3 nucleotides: TGTGCCAGCAGTTACGCCGGGAGGGCAGAAGACCAAGAGACCCAGTACTTC.

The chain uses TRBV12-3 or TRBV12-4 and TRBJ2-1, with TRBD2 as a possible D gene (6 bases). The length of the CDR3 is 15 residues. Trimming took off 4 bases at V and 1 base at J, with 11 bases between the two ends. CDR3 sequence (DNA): TGTGCCAGCAGTTCCGGGACTCGATCCTACAATGAGCAGTTCTTC. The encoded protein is CASSSGTRSYNEQFF.

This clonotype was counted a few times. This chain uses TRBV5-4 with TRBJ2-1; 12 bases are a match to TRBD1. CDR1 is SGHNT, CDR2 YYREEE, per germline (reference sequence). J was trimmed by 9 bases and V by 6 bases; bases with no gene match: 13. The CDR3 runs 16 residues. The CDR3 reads CASKAGDRGRLGEQFF. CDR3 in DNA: TGTGCCAGCAAGGCGGGGGACAGGGGGCGGTTAGGTGAGCAGTTCTTC.

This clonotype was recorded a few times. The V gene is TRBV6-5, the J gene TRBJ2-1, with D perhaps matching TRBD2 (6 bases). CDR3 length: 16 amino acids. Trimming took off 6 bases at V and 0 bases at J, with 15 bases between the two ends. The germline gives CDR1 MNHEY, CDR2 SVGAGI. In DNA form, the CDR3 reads TGTGCCAGCAGCTTTAGCGGAGTGGGCTCCTACAATGAGCAGTTCTTC. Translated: CASSFSGVGSYNEQFF.

The CDR3 loop is CASSYPWDSSSYEQYF. The DNA for the CDR3 is TGTGCCAGCAGCTACCCCTGGGACAGCAGCTCCTACGAGCAGTACTTC. The V and J genes are TRBV6-2 or TRBV6-3 and TRBJ2-7; 7 bases line up with TRBD1. CDR3 length equals 16 residues. Trimming at V came to 6 bases and at J to 0 bases, leaving 11 bases not matched to a gene. Per germline, CDR1 MNHEY and CDR2 SVGEGT.

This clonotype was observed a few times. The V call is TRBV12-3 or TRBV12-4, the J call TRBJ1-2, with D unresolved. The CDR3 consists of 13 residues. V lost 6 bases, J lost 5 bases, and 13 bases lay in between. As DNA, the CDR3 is TGTGCCAGCAGCCCGGACGAGGGTTATGGCTACACCTTC. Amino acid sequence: CASSPDEGYGYTF.

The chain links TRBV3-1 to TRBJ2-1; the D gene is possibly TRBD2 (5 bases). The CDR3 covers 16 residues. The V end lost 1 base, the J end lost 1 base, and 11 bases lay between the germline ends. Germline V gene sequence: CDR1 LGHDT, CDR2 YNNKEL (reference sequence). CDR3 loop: CASSQVGGFSYNEQFF. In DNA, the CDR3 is TGTGCCAGCAGCCAAGTAGGCGGGTTTTCCTACAATGAGCAGTTCTTC.

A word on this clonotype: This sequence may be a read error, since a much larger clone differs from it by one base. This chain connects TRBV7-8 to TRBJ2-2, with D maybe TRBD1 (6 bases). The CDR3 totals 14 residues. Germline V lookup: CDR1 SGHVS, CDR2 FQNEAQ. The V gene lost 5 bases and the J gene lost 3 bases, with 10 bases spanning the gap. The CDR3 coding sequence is TGTGCCAGCAGCCCGACAGGATACACCGGGGAGCTGTTTTTT. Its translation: CASSPTGYTGELFF.

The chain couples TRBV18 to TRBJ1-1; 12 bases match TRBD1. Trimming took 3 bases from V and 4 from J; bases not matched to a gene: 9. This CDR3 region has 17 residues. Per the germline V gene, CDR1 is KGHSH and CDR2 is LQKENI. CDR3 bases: TGTGCCAGCTCACCTACGATCGGGACAGGGGGCTTCACTGAAGCTTTCTTT. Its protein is CASSPTIGTGGFTEAFF.

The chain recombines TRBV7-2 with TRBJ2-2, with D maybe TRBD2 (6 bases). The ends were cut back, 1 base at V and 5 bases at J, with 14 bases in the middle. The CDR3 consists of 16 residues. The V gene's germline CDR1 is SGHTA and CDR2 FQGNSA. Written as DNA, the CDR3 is TGTGCCAGCAGCTTAGTGGGGACTTTTCAGACCGGGGAGCTGTTTTTT. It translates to CASSLVGTFQTGELFF.

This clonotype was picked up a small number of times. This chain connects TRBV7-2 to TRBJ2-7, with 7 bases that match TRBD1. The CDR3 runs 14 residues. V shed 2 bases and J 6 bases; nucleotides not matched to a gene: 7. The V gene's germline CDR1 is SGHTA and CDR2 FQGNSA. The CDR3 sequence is CASSLSRGISEQYF. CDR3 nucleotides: TGTGCCAGCAGCTTAAGCAGGGGGATTAGCGAGCAGTACTTC. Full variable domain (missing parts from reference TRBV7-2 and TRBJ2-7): GAGVSQSPSNKVTEKGKDVELRCDPISGHTALYWYRQSLGQGLEFLIYFQGNSAPDKSGLPSDRFSAERTGGSVSTLTIQRTQQEDSAVYLCASSLSRGISEQYFGPGTRLTVT.

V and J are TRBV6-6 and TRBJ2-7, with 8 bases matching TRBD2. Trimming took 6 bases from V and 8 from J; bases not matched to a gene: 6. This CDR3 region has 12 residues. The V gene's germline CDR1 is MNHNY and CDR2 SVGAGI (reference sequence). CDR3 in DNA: TGTGCCAGCAGCATGAGCGGGAGACAGCAGTACTTC. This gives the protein CASSMSGRQQYF.

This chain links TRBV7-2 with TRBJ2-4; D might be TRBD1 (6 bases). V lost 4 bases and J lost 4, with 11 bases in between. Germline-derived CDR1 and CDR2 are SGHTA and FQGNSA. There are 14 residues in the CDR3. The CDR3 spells CASSSGGQKNIQYF. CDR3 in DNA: TGTGCCAGCAGCTCCGGAGGACAGAAAAACATTCAGTACTTC.

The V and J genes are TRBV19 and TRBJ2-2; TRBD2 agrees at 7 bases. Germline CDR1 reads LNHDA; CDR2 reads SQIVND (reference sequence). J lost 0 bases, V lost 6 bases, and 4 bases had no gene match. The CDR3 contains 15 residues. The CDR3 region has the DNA TGTGCCAGTAGGTTTGCGGGGGCGAACACCGGGGAGCTGTTTTTT. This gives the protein CASRFAGANTGELFF.

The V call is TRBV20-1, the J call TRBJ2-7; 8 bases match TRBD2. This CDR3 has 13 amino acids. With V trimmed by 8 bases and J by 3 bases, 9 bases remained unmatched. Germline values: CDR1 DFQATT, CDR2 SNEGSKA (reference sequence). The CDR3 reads CSTWTSRYYEQYF. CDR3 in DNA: TGCAGTACATGGACTAGCCGCTACTACGAGCAGTACTTC.

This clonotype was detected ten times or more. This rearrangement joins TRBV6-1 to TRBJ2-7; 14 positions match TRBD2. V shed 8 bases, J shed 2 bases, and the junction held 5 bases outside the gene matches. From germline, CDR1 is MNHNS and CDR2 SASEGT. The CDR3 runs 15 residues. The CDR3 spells CASRMGLAGAYEQYV. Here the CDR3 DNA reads TGTGCCAGCCGCATGGGACTAGCGGGAGCCTACGAGCAGTACGTC.

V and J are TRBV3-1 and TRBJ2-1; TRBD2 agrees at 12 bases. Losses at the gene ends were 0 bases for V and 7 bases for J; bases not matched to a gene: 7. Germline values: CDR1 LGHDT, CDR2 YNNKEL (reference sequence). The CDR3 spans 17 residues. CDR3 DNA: TGTGCCAGCAGCCAAGATCTGGCTAGCGGGAGGGCTAATGAGCAGTTCTTC. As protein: CASSQDLASGRANEQFF.

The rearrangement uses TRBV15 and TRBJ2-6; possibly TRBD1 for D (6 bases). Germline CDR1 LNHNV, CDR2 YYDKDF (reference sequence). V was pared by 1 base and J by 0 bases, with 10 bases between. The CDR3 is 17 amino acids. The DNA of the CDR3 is TGTGCCACCAGCAGAGGAACAGGGTTCTCTGGGGCCAACGTCCTGACTTTC. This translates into CATSRGTGFSGANVLTF.

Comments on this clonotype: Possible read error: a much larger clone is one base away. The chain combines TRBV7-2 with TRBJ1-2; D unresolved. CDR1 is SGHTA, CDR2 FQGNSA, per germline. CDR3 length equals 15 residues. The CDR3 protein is CASSLAGLEDYSYTF. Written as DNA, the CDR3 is TGTGCCAGCAGCTTAGCTGGCCTCGAAGACTATAGCTACACCTTC.

The CDR3 DNA reads TGTGCCAGCAGTCCTATCAGCGGGAGCGAGACCCAGTACTTC. Residues: CASSPISGSETQYF. The V call is TRBV2, the J call TRBJ2-5, with 8 bases matching TRBD2. This CDR3 contains 14 residues. Unmatched junction bases numbered 7, after V lost 5 bases and J lost 5 bases. The germline V gene encodes CDR1 SNHLY and CDR2 FYNNEI.

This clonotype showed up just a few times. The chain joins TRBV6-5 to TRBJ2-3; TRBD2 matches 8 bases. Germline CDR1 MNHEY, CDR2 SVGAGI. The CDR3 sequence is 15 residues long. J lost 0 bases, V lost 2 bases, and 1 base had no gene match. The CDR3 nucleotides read TGTGCCAGCAGTTACGCGGGAGGCAGCACAGATACGCAGTATTTT. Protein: CASSYAGGSTDTQYF.